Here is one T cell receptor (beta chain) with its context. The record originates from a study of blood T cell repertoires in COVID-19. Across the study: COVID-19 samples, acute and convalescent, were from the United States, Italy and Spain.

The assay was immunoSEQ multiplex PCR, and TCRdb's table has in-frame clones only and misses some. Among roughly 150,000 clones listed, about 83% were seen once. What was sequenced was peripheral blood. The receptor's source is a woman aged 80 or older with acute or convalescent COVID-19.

In nucleotides, the CDR3 is TGTGCCACCAGTGACGCCAACAGGGGTCGGTCTAATGAAAAACTGTTTTTT. Amino acids: CATSDANRGRSNEKLFF. The rearrangement links TRBV24-1 to TRBJ1-4; 7 bases line up with TRBD1. Germline-derived CDR1 and CDR2 are KGHDR and SFDVKD. V gave up 4 bases and J gave up 3 bases; unmatched junction bases: 10. The CDR3 is 17 amino acids.